The 15 T cell receptor beta chains given below trace back to one sample, sequenced in a study of Graves' ophthalmopathy and Graves' hyperthyroidism (dated by TCRdb to the late 2010s). Data came from an Illumina HiSeq 2000. TCR beta CDR3 regions were amplified from RNA transcripts for repertoire sequencing. The first round was an RT-PCR using HTBI primers with the Qiagen OneStep RT-PCR kit, and this first round was followed by a second-round multiplex PCR, then size selection and purification. TCRdb took the public reads, trimmed them with fastp at Q25, ran MiXCR for clone calling and kept in-frame beta chains. For every CDR3 protein sequence, its rows merge into one entry that carries the most common genes and DNA. Present in this sample are over a million distinct CDR3 sequences, roughly two fifths of which were seen just once. Of the sample, more than 9.5% is held by the ten largest clones. The source material was peripheral blood or thyroid tissue (not recorded which). Receptor source: an adult man with Graves' hyperthyroidism.

This clonotype was observed at least ten times. The J gene is TRBJ1-2, the V gene TRBV2; 12 bases agree with TRBD1. The CDR3 has 15 amino acids. CDR1 is SNHLY and CDR2 is FYNNEI in the germline V gene. Losses at the gene ends were 0 bases for V and 7 bases for J; bases not matched to a gene: 3. CDR3 in amino acids: CASSEAGQGAVGYTF. In DNA, the CDR3 is TGTGCCAGCAGTGAAGCGGGACAGGGGGCGGTTGGCTACACCTTC.

CDR3 sequence reads: CASSQVSRGAYEQYF. The CDR3 DNA reads TGCGCCAGCAGCCAAGTTAGCAGGGGAGCCTACGAGCAGTACTTC. V is TRBV4-3 and J is TRBJ2-7; a weak D match, TRBD1 (6 bases). V was cut by 1 base and J by 2 bases, with 12 bases left in between. Germline loops: CDR1 LGHNA, CDR2 YSLEER. The CDR3 runs 15 residues.

The J gene is TRBJ1-3, the V gene TRBV7-8; D is undetermined. The CDR3 extends over 13 amino acids. Trimming cost V 0 bases and J 4 bases, with 4 bases left between them. Germline V gives CDR1 SGHVS, CDR2 FQNEAQ. The CDR3 here is CASSLATGNTIYF. The CDR3 DNA follows: TGTGCCAGCAGCTTAGCGACGGGAAACACCATATATTTT.

The chain uses TRBV20-1 and TRBJ1-3; weak D call: TRBD1 (5 bases). Deletions cut 3 bases from V and 0 bases from J, with 12 bases between. Germline loops: CDR1 DFQATT, CDR2 SNEGSKA (reference sequence). The CDR3 is 15 amino acids. The CDR3 DNA sequence: TGCAGTGCTAGTCCAGACAGCCACTCTGGAAACACCATATATTTT. It specifies CSASPDSHSGNTIYF.

This clonotype was detected many times. The genes are TRBV4-1 and TRBJ1-5, with a tentative D call TRBD1 (6 bases). This CDR3 contains 15 residues. With 4 bases removed from V and 7 bases from J, the gap between germline ends came to 17 bases. The germline CDR1 and CDR2 sequences are MGHRA and YSYEKL. The CDR3 sequence is CASSPGQEVRQPQHF. Here the CDR3 DNA reads TGCGCCAGCAGCCCGGGACAAGAGGTTCGGCAGCCCCAGCATTTT.

The chain combines TRBV25-1 with TRBJ1-6, with D unclear. V was trimmed by 5 bases and J by 5 bases, leaving 7 bases between them. Germline V gives CDR1 MGHDK, CDR2 SYGVNS. The CDR3 is 13 residues long. The CDR3 DNA sequence: TGTGCCAGCAGTTTTTCGAATAATTCACCCCTCCACTTT. This translates into CASSFSNNSPLHF.

This clonotype has a handful of counts. The chain employs TRBV7-2 and TRBJ2-5; 8 bases fit TRBD2. CDR3 length: 17 amino acids. Germline CDR1 and CDR2: SGHTA and FQGNSA. V lost 6 bases and J lost 5; bases outside the gene matches: 17. The CDR3 is CASSYSSAGAVGETQYF. CDR3 sequence (DNA): TGTGCCAGCAGTTACTCTTCAGCGGGGGCCGTCGGGGAGACCCAGTACTTC.

The chain recombines TRBV12-3 or TRBV12-4 with TRBJ1-2; D call uncertain. CDR3 length: 15 amino acids. Deletions cut 7 bases from V and 3 bases from J, with 18 bases between. This chain's CDR3 is CASIQFTDGDYGYTF. CDR3 DNA sequence: TGTGCCAGCATCCAATTTACGGACGGAGACTATGGCTACACCTTC.

This clonotype was found a few times. V is TRBV7-8 and J is TRBJ1-5; 7 bases align to TRBD1. V dropped 5 bases and J dropped 7; count of bases not matched to a gene: 11. Germline loops: CDR1 SGHVS, CDR2 FQNEAQ. This CDR3 has 15 amino acids. The CDR3 DNA is TGTGCCAGCAGCATGTACACAGGGGAGACCCAGCCCCAGCATTTT. Protein product: CASSMYTGETQPQHF.

The table lists this clonotype with many counts. V gene TRBV7-2 combines with J gene TRBJ1-2; D perhaps matches TRBD1 (5 bases). CDR1 is SGHTA, CDR2 FQGNSA, per germline. V was shortened by 1 base and J by 4 bases, with 13 bases between the two germline ends. The CDR3 consists of 15 residues. The CDR3 sequence: CASSLEAVRAYGYTF. The CDR3 DNA reads TGTGCCAGCAGCTTAGAGGCCGTCAGGGCCTATGGCTACACCTTC.

The V call is TRBV20-1, the J call TRBJ2-5; D is tentatively TRBD1 or TRBD2 (6 bases each). Trimming stripped 6 bases from V and 7 bases from J, with 15 bases between. The CDR3 has 12 amino acids. CDR1 DFQATT and CDR2 SNEGSKA come from the germline V gene (reference sequence). DNA for the CDR3: TGCAGTGCCCGAAGGGGGGCAGGGACCCAGTACTTC. Its protein is CSARRGAGTQYF.

Comments on this clonotype: At one boundary the junction diverges from the germline segment, which might be a read error. V and J are TRBV10-3 and TRBJ1-5; no clear D. Germline V CDR1 and CDR2: ENHRY, SYGVKD. There are 16 residues in the CDR3. CDR3: CASSLSPLEGDQPQHF. The CDR3 coding sequence is TGTGCCAGCAGTTTATCCCCACTTGAAGGAGACCAGCCCCAGCATTTT.

V gene TRBV12-3 or TRBV12-4 combines with J gene TRBJ2-7; 13 positions match TRBD2. V lost 7 bases to trimming and J lost 7 bases; unmatched junction nucleotides: 7. The CDR3 runs to 14 residues. The CDR3 here is CASKLAGGIGEQYF. The CDR3 nucleotides are TGTGCCAGCAAACTAGCGGGAGGGATAGGTGAGCAGTACTTC.

Many counts were recorded for this clonotype. The rearrangement joins TRBV12-3 or TRBV12-4 to TRBJ1-4; D unclear. The CDR3 has 13 residues. Deletions cut 3 bases from V and 6 bases from J, with 8 bases between. DNA for the CDR3: TGTGCCAGCAGTTTTTGGGGTGATGAAAAACTGTTTTTT. It specifies CASSFWGDEKLFF.

This clonotype occurred many times. V is TRBV20-1 and J is TRBJ1-2; tentative D call: TRBD1 (6 bases). Germline lookup yields CDR1 DFQATT and CDR2 SNEGSKA (reference sequence). The CDR3 contains 16 residues. V gave up 6 bases and J gave up 5 bases, with 25 bases separating them. DNA of the CDR3: TGCAGTGCCCACCTCCTGAGGGGGACCCAAACATATGGCTACACCTTC. It encodes CSAHLLRGTQTYGYTF.